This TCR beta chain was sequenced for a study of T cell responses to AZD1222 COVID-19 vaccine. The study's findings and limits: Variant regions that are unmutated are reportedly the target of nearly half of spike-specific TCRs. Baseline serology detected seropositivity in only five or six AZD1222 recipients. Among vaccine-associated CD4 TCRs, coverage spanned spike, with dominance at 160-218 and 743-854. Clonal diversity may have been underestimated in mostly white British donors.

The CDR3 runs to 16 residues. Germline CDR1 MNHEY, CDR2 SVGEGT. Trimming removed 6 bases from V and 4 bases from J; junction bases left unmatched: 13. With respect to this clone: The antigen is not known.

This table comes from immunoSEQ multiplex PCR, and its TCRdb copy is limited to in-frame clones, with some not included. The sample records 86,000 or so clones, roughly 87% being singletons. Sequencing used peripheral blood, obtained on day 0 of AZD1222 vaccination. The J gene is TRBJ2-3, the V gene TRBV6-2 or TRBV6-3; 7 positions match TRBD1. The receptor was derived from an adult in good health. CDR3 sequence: CASSPRRDRRADTQYF. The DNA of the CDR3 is TGTGCCAGCAGCCCTCGCCGGGACAGAAGAGCAGATACGCAGTATTTT.